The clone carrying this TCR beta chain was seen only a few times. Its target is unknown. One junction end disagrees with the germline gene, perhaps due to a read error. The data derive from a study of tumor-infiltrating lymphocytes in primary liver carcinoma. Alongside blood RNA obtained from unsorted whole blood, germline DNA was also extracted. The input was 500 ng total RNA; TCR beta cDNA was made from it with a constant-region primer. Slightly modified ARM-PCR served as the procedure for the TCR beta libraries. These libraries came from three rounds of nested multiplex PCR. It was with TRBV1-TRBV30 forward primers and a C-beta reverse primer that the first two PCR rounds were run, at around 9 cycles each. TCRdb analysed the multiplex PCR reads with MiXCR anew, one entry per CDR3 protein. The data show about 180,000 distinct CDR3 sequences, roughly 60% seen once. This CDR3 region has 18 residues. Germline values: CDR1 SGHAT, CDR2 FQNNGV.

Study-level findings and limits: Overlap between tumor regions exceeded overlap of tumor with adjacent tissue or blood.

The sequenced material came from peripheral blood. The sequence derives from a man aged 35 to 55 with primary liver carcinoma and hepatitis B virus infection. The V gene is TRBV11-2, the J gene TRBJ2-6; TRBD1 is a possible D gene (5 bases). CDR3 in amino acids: CASSLGSGHSSGANVLTF. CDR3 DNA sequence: TGTGCCAGCAGCTTAGGGTCAGGGCACAGCTCTGGGGCCAACGTCCTCACTTTC.